Following are 10 T cell receptor beta chains from one sample sequenced in a study of T cell responses to AZD1222 COVID-19 vaccine. Generated by immunoSEQ multiplex PCR, the TCRdb table keeps only in-frame clones and is missing some. Found here are approximately 140,000 clones, less than 95% of them singletons; the top ten hold around 1.3%. This specimen consisted of peripheral blood, obtained on day 0 of AZD1222 vaccination. Every receptor here comes from an adult in good health.

J is TRBJ2-2 and V is TRBV9, with a weak D call TRBD2 (6 bases). The CDR3 runs 15 residues. Trimming pared 2 bases from V and 1 base from J, leaving 9 bases between. Germline CDR1 and CDR2: SGDLS and YYNGEE. Here the CDR3 DNA reads TGTGCCAGCAGCGTCGATAGCGGGAACACCGGGGAGCTGTTTTTT. This sequence encodes CASSVDSGNTGELFF.

The rearrangement joins TRBV5-8 to TRBJ1-6, with D uncertain. Deletions cut 0 bases from V and 6 bases from J, with 7 bases between. The germline V gene has CDR1 SGHTS and CDR2 YDEGEE. This CDR3 is 14 amino acids long. The CDR3 here is CASSLVDSNSPLHF. The CDR3 nucleotides are TGTGCCAGCAGCTTGGTGGACTCTAATTCACCCCTCCACTTT. Looking up the rest from reference TRBV5-8 and TRBJ1-6 gives the full variable domain: EAGVTQSPTHLIKTRGQQATLRCSPISGHTSVYWYQQALGLGLQFLLWYDEGEERNRGNFPPRFSGRQFPNYSSELNVNALELEDSALYLCASSLVDSNSPLHFGNGTRLTVT.

The chain is built from TRBV4-1 and TRBJ1-2; no reliable D call. V lost 4 bases to trimming and J lost 7 bases, with 16 bases between them. Germline CDR1 MGHRA, CDR2 YSYEKL. The length of the CDR3 is 14 residues. DNA of the CDR3: TGCGCCAGCAGCCGGGTGCGAGACACGCGTGGCTACACCTTC. It specifies CASSRVRDTRGYTF.

This chain connects TRBV19 to TRBJ1-5, with D unresolved. The CDR3 has 17 amino acids. CDR1 is LNHDA, CDR2 SQIVND, per germline (reference sequence). The germline V and J ends were trimmed by 3 bases and 0 bases, with 15 bases remaining between them. CDR3 protein: CASSIWFTQHSNQPQHF. The CDR3 DNA follows: TGTGCCAGTAGTATTTGGTTTACACAACATAGCAATCAGCCCCAGCATTTT.

This clone occurred once. The chain combines TRBV11-2 with TRBJ1-5; D gene ambiguous. The CDR3 has 16 amino acids. Germline V gene sequence: CDR1 SGHAT, CDR2 FQNNGV. Trimming left V 5 bases short and J 3 bases short, with 17 bases between. DNA of the CDR3: TGTGCCAGCAGCCCCTCCATCCACATTTACAATCAGCCCCAGCATTTT. It yields the protein CASSPSIHIYNQPQHF. The whole variable domain, filled in from reference TRBV11-2 and TRBJ1-5, reads EAGVAQSPRYKIIEKRQSVAFWCNPISGHATLYWYQQILGQGPKLLIQFQNNGVVDDSQLPKDRFSAERLKGVDSTLKIQPAKLEDSAVYLCASSPSIHIYNQPQHFGDGTRLSIL.

This chain joins TRBV3-1 (or the pseudogene TRBV3-2) and TRBJ1-2, with TRBD1 as a possible D gene (6 bases). V was cut by 4 bases and J by 7 bases, with 16 bases left in between. This CDR3 has 14 amino acids. Germline values: CDR1 LGHDT, CDR2 YNNKEL (reference sequence). CDR3: CASSPQQGLGGYTF. CDR3 coding DNA: TGTGCCAGCAGCCCCCAACAGGGTCTGGGTGGCTACACCTTC.

J is TRBJ1-1 and V is TRBV25-1; 8 nucleotides line up with TRBD1. Trimming cost V 5 bases and J 7 bases; bases outside gene matches: 15. This CDR3 spans 16 amino acids. Germline V lookup: CDR1 MGHDK, CDR2 SYGVNS. CDR3 sequence: CASSPIATGTGYEAFF. The CDR3 region has the DNA TGTGCCAGCAGTCCAATAGCAACCGGGACAGGCTATGAAGCTTTCTTT.

Concerning this clone itself: The identical CDR3 is also encoded by other nucleotide sequences in the sample. This chain joins TRBV19 and TRBJ1-2; D uncertain. CDR1 is LNHDA and CDR2 is SQIVND in the germline V gene (reference sequence). This CDR3 spans 12 amino acids. The V end lost 3 bases, the J end lost 5 bases, and 7 bases lay between the germline ends. CDR3 sequence: CASSIRQYGYTF. The CDR3 bases are TGTGCCAGTAGTATCCGACAATATGGCTACACCTTC.

The genes are TRBV9 and TRBJ2-3; D remains unclear. Germline V gene data show CDR1 as SGDLS and CDR2 as YYNGEE. The CDR3 is made up of 10 amino acids. V lost 4 bases and J 3 bases, leaving 0 bases between the germline ends. Here the CDR3 DNA reads TGTGCCAGCAGCACAGATACGCAGTATTTT. Translation: CASSTDTQYF.

The chain carries TRBV4-1 and TRBJ1-2; D is uncertain. Germline-derived CDR1 and CDR2 are MGHRA and YSYEKL. V lost 6 bases, J lost 3 bases, and 17 bases lay in between. CDR3 length equals 15 residues. CDR3 DNA: TGCGCCAGCAGTTTCGGGCCCGAAGATTACTATGGCTACACCTTC. It translates to CASSFGPEDYYGYTF.